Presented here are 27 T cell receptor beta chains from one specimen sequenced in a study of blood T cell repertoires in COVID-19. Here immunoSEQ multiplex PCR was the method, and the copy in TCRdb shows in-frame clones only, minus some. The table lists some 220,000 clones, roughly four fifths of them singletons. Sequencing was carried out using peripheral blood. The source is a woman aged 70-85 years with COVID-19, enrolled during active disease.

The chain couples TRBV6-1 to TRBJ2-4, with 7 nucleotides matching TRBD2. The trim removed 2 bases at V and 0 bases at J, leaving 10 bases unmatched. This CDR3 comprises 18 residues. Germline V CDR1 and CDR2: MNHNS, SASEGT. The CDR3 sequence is CASSESRGLAAAKNIQYF. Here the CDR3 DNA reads TGTGCCAGCAGTGAATCGAGAGGGCTAGCGGCAGCCAAAAACATTCAGTACTTC.

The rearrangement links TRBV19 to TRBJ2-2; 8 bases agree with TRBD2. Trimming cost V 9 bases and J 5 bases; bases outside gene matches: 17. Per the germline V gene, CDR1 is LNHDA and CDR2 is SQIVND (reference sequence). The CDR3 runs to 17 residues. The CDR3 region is CASRNIGSGASTGELFF. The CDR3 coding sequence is TGTGCCAGCCGCAACATCGGTAGCGGGGCCTCTACCGGGGAGCTGTTTTTT.

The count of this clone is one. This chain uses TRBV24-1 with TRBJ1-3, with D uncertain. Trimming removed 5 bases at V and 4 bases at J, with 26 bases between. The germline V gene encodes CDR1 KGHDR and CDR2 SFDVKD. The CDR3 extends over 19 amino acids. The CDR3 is CATSVQTEGRSFLGNTIYF. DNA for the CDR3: TGTGCCACCAGTGTCCAGACGGAGGGCAGGTCGTTTCTAGGAAACACCATATATTTT.

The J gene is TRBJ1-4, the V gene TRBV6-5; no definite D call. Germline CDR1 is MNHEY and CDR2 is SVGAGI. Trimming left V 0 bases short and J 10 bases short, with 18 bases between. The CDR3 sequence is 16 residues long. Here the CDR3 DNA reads TGTGCCAGCAGTTACTCGCCGAATATAATAGATGGAAAACTGTTTTTT. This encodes CASSYSPNIIDGKLFF.

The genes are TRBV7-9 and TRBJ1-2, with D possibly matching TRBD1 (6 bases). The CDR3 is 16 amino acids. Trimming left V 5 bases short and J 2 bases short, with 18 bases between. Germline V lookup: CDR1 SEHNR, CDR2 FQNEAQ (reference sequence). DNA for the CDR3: TGTGCCAGCAGCATGACAGGCGCCGGGGCCAACTATGGCTACACCTTC. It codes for CASSMTGAGANYGYTF.

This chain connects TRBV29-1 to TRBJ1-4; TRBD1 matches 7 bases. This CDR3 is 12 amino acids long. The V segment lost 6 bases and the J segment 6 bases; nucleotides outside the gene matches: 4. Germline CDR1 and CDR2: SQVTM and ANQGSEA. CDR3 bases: TGCAGCGTCCGGGACAGTGATGAAAAACTGTTTTTT. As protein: CSVRDSDEKLFF.

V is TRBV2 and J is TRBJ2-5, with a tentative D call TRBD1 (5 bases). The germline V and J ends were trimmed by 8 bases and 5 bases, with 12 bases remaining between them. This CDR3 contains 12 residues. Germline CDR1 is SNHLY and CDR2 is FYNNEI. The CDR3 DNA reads TGTGCCAGCGGCAGGGATGTCGAGACCCAGTACTTC. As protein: CASGRDVETQYF. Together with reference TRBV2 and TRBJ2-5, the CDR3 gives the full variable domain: EPEVTQTPSHQVTQMGQEVILRCVPISNHLYFYWYRQILGQKVEFLVSFYNNEISEKSEIFDDQFSVERPDGSNFTLKIRSTKLEDSAMYFCASGRDVETQYFGPGTRLLVL.

The CDR3 DNA reads TGTGCCAGCAGCTCACGGACAGGGACTTACACCGGGGAGCTGTTTTTT. This codes for CASSSRTGTYTGELFF. The chain has TRBV7-9 and TRBJ2-2, with TRBD1 identical over 8 bases. The length of the CDR3 is 16 residues. CDR1 and CDR2 from the germline V gene are SEHNR and FQNEAQ (reference sequence). Trimming cost V 4 bases and J 3 bases; bases outside gene matches: 7.

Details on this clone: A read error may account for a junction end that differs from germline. The CDR3 DNA follows: TGTGCCAGCGTTAACAGGGTGAATACTGAAGCTTTCTTT. Amino acid sequence: CASVNRVNTEAFF. The rearrangement links TRBV28 to TRBJ1-1; a weak D match, TRBD1 (6 bases). The germline V gene encodes CDR1 MDHEN and CDR2 SYDVKM. This CDR3 contains 13 residues.

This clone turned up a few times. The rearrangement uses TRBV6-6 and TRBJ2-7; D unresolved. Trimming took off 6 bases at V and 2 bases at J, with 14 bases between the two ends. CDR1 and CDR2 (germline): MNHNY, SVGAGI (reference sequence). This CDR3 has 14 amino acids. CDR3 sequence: CASSPNPKAYEQYF. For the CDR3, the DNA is TGTGCCAGCAGCCCTAATCCGAAAGCCTACGAGCAGTACTTC.

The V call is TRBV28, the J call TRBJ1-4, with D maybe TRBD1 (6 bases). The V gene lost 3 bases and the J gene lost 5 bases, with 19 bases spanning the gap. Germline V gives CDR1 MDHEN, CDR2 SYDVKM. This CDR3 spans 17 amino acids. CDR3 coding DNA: TGTGCCAGCAGTTTCTCCTTAAGACAGGTGGGGAATGAAAAACTGTTTTTT. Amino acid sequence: CASSFSLRQVGNEKLFF.

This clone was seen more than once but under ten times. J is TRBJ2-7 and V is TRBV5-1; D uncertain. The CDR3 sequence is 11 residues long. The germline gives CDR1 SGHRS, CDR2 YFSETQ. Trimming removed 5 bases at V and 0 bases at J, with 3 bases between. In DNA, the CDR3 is TGCGCCAGCAGGGCCTCCTACGAGCAGTACTTC. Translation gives CASRASYEQYF.

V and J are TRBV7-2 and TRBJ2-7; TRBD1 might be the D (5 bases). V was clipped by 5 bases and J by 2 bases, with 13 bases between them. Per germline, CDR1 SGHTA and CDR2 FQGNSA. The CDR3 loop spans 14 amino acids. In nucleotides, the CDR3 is TGTGCCAGCAGCATAGACAGTGCGACCTACGAGCAGTACTTC. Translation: CASSIDSATYEQYF.

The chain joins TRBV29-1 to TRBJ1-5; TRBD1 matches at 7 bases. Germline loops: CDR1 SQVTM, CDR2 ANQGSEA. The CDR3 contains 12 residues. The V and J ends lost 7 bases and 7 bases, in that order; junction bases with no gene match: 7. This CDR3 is CSAITGEQPQHF. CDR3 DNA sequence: TGCAGCGCTATTACAGGGGAACAGCCCCAGCATTTT.

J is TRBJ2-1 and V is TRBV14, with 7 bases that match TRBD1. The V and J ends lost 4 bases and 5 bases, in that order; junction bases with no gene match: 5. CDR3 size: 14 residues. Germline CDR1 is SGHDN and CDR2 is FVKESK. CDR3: CASSPLTGNNEQFF. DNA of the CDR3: TGTGCCAGCAGCCCCCTGACAGGGAACAATGAGCAGTTCTTC. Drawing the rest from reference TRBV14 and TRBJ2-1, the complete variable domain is EAGVTQFPSHSVIEKGQTVTLRCDPISGHDNLYWYRRVMGKEIKFLLHFVKESKQDESGMPNNRFLAERTGGTYSTLKVQPAELEDSGVYFCASSPLTGNNEQFFGPGTRLTVL.

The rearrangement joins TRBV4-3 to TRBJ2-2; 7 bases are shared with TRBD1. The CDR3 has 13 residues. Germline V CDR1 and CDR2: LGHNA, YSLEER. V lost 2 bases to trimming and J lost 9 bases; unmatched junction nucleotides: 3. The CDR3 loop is CASSQNRGRELFF. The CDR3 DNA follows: TGCGCCAGCAGCCAAAACAGGGGTAGGGAGCTGTTTTTT.

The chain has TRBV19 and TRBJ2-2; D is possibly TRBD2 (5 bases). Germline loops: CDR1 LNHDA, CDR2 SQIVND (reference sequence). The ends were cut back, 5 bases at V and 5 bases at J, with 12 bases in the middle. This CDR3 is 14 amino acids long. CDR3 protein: CASSPLAGTGELFF. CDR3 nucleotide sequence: TGTGCCAGTAGTCCCTTGGCGGGTACCGGGGAGCTGTTTTTT. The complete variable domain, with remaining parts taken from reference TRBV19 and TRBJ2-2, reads DGGITQSPKYLFRKEGQNVTLSCEQNLNHDAMYWYRQDPGQGLRLIYYSQIVNDFQKGDIAEGYSVSREKKESFPLTVTSAQKNPTAFYLCASSPLAGTGELFFGEGSRLTVL.

Here the CDR3 DNA reads TGTGCCAGCAGCTTAGGGGAGGGGACGGGCTATGGCTACACCTTC. Translation: CASSLGEGTGYGYTF. This rearrangement joins TRBV7-3 to TRBJ1-2; TRBD1 is a possible D gene (5 bases). CDR3 length: 15 amino acids. V was clipped by 2 bases and J by 4 bases, with 14 bases between them. The germline V gene encodes CDR1 SGHTA and CDR2 FQGTGA.

Here the CDR3 DNA reads TGTGCCAGCAGCTGGGGACAGGGGAAGATAAATGAGCAGTTCTTC. It is translated as CASSWGQGKINEQFF. This chain uses TRBV11-3 with TRBJ2-1; TRBD1 agrees at 10 bases. Germline lookup yields CDR1 SGHNT and CDR2 YENEEA. The CDR3 contains 15 residues. The V gene end was trimmed by 4 bases and the J gene end by 7 bases; junction bases not matched to a gene: 7.

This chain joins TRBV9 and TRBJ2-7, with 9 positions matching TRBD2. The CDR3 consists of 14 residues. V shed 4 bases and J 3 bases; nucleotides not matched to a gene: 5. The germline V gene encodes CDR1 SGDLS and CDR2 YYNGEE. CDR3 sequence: CASSPMTSGYEQYF. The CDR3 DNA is TGTGCCAGCAGCCCTATGACTAGCGGCTACGAGCAGTACTTC.

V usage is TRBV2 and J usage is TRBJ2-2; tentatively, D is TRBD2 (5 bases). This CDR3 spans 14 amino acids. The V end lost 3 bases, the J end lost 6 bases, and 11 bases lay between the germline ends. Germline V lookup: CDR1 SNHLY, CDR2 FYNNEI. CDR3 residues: CASSEAGTPGELFF. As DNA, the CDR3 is TGTGCCAGCAGTGAGGCGGGTACACCCGGGGAGCTGTTTTTT.

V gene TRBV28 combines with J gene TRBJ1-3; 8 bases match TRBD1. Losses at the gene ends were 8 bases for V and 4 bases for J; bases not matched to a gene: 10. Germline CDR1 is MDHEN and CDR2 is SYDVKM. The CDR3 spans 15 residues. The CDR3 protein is CASEDRAVSGNTIYF. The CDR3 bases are TGTGCCAGCGAGGACAGGGCTGTTTCCGGAAACACCATATATTTT.

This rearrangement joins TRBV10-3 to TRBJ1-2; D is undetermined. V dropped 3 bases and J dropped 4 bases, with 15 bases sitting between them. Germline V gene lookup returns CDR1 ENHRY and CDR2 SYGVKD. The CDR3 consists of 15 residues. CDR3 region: CAISDGEGASYGYTF. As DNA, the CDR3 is TGTGCCATCAGTGACGGAGAGGGAGCTAGCTATGGCTACACCTTC.

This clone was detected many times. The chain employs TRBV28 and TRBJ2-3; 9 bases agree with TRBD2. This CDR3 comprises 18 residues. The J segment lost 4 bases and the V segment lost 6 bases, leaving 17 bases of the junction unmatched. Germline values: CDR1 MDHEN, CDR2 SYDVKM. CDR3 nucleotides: TGTGCCAGCAGCCCCACCGGGGGGGCGGGAGGGCCCGCAGATACGCAGTATTTT. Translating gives CASSPTGGAGGPADTQYF.

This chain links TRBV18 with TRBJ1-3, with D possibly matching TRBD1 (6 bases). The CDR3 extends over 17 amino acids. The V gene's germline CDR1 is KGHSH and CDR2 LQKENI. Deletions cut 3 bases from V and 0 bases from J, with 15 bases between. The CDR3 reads CASSPQRQDISGNTIYF. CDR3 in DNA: TGTGCCAGCTCACCGCAGAGACAGGACATCTCTGGAAACACCATATATTTT.

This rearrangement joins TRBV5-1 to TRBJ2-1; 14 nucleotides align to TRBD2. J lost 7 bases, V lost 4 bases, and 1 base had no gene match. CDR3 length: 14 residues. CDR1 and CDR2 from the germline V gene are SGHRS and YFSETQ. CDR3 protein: CASSRTSGGNEQFF. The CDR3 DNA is TGCGCCAGCAGCAGGACTAGCGGGGGGAATGAGCAGTTCTTC.

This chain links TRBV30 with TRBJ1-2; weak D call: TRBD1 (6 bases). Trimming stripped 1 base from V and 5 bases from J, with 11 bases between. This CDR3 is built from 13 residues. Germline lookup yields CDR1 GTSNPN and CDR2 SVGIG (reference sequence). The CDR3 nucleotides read TGTGCCTGGAGTGAGGGGGGGATTTATGGCTACACCTTC. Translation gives CAWSEGGIYGYTF. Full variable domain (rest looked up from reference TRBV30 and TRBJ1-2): SQTIHQWPATLVQPVGSPLSLECTVEGTSNPNLYWYRQAAGRGLQLLFYSVGIGQISSEVPQNLSASRPQDRQFILSSKKLLLSDSGFYLCAWSEGGIYGYTFGSGTRLTVV.